These 28 T cell receptor beta chains were sequenced from one sample in a study of tumor-infiltrating lymphocytes in primary liver carcinoma (dated by TCRdb to about 2017). TCRdb shows the sequencer as Illumina HiSeq 2500. TCRbeta-specific cDNA was reverse-transcribed from about 0.45 ug total RNA using a constant-region primer and ProtoScript II reverse transcriptase. The TCRbeta libraries were prepared through three rounds of nested multiplex PCR following a slightly modified ARM-PCR procedure. Each of the first two PCR rounds ran for around 11 cycles and used multiplex TRBV1-TRBV30 forward primers together with a Cbeta reverse primer. The raw public data were reprocessed by TCRdb itself: fastp quality trimming at Q25, MiXCR clonotype calling, in-frame beta chains only. Entries that share a CDR3 protein sequence are merged under the most common genes and DNA. A total of 90,000 to 150,000 distinct CDR3 sequences appear in this sample, around two thirds of them only once. The top ten constitute over 7.5% of the sample.

Total RNA and DNA were co-extracted without cell sorting from roughly 20-30 mg of bulk tissue using the AllPrep DNA/RNA mini kit. Sequenced: tumor-adjacent normal liver tissue. The receptors were gathered from a woman aged 55 to 70 with primary liver carcinoma and hepatitis B virus infection.

This clonotype showed up many times. The V gene is TRBV6-2 or TRBV6-3, the J gene TRBJ2-4; 10 nucleotides agree with TRBD2. Unmatched junction bases numbered 11, after V lost 2 bases and J lost 1 base. Germline V lookup: CDR1 MNHEY, CDR2 SVGEGT. The CDR3 consists of 19 residues. CDR3 nucleotide sequence: TGTGCCAGCAGTTACGTACCTAGCGGGAGAATTATGGCCAAAAACATTCAGTACTTC. This gives the protein CASSYVPSGRIMAKNIQYF.

Comment on this clonotype: At one end, the junction sequence differs from germline, possibly due to a read error. The chain links TRBV11-2 to TRBJ1-1; D is ambiguous. CDR1 is SGHAT, CDR2 FQNNGV, per germline. CDR3 length: 13 residues. CDR3 residues: CASSLALNNEAFF. The CDR3 DNA sequence: TGCGCCAGCAGCCTCGCGCTGAACAATGAAGCTTTCTTT.

In the case of this clonotype: This may be a read error: a much more frequent sequence differs by one nucleotide. The chain has TRBV5-1 and TRBJ2-1; a weak D match, TRBD2 (5 bases). The CDR3 contains 18 residues. Germline CDR1 reads SGHRS; CDR2 reads YFSETQ. The CDR3 bases are TGCGCCAGCAGCCTCACGACGCCGGGGAGACGCTCCTACAATGGGCAGTTCTTC. It is translated as CASSLTTPGRRSYNGQFF.

On this clonotype itself: A read error may account for a junction end that differs from germline. This chain connects TRBV29-1 to TRBJ1-2; possibly TRBD1 for D (6 bases). The CDR3 runs to 13 residues. The germline V gene has CDR1 SQVTM and CDR2 ANQGSEA. In nucleotides, the CDR3 is TGCAACGTTGAAGGCCTACAGGGCTATGGCTACACCTTC. Translating gives CNVEGLQGYGYTF.

With regard to this clonotype: This may come from a read error, since a much larger clone is one base off. The V and J genes are TRBV30 and TRBJ1-5; D remains unclear. CDR1 and CDR2 (germline): GTSNPN, SVGIG (reference sequence). V was pared by 5 bases and J by 5 bases, with 16 bases between. The CDR3 covers 14 residues. The chain's CDR3 is CAWRAAGSDQPQHF. The CDR3 nucleotides are TGTGCCTGGCGAGCCGCGGGGAGCGATCAGCCCCAGCATTTT.

This clonotype has just one count. It may be a read error: a sequence one base away is much more abundant. For the CDR3, the DNA is TGTGCCAGCAGCGTCTCCGGACGGACTTCAAGATATGGCTACACCTTC. Amino acids: CASSVSGRTSRYGYTF. The chain links TRBV7-9 to TRBJ1-2; no definite D call. V lost 5 bases and J lost 5, with 21 bases in between. The germline V gene has CDR1 SEHNR and CDR2 FQNEAQ (reference sequence). CDR3 length equals 16 residues.

This clonotype came up many times. The gene calls are TRBV5-6 and TRBJ2-1, with 14 bases matching TRBD2. Trimming removed 0 bases from V and 0 bases from J; junction bases left unmatched: 2. There are 18 residues in the CDR3. Germline assignment: CDR1 SGHDT and CDR2 YYEEEE. Here the CDR3 reads CASSLGLAGGNSYNEQFF. In nucleotides, the CDR3 is TGTGCCAGCAGCTTGGGACTAGCGGGAGGGAACTCCTACAATGAGCAGTTCTTC.

The chain combines TRBV11-2 with TRBJ1-2; D ambiguous. Deletions cut 5 bases from V and 3 bases from J, with 13 bases between. CDR1 is SGHAT, CDR2 FQNNGV, per germline. The CDR3 has 14 residues. The DNA of the CDR3 is TGTGCCAGCAGCCTAGCTGGGCTGCACTATGGCTACACCTTC. It yields the protein CASSLAGLHYGYTF.

In this sample, this clonotype turned up many times. The chain employs TRBV5-1 and TRBJ2-5; D is uncertain. Germline V lookup: CDR1 SGHRS, CDR2 YFSETQ. V was clipped by 0 bases and J by 4 bases, with 10 bases between them. The CDR3 totals 14 residues. The CDR3 region has the DNA TGCGCCAGCAGCTTGGGGGCACCAGTAGAGACCCAGTACTTC. Its protein is CASSLGAPVETQYF.

The rearrangement joins TRBV4-1 to TRBJ2-7; 9 positions match TRBD1. Germline loops: CDR1 MGHRA, CDR2 YSYEKL. This CDR3 comprises 17 residues. Trimming took 5 bases from V and 2 from J; bases not matched to a gene: 13. The CDR3 region has the DNA TGCGCCAGCAGCAGAGAAGGACAGGGGATCACCCCCTACGAGCAGTACTTC. This codes for CASSREGQGITPYEQYF.

There are a few counts of this clonotype. V gene TRBV20-1 combines with J gene TRBJ1-5; no definite D call. Trimming pared 3 bases from V and 3 bases from J, leaving 12 bases between. The CDR3 length is 14 residues. Germline CDR1 reads DFQATT; CDR2 reads SNEGSKA (reference sequence). The CDR3 region is CSASGRLPNQPQHF. DNA of the CDR3: TGCAGTGCTAGTGGGCGGCTGCCCAATCAGCCCCAGCATTTT.

In the case of this clonotype: A junction end diverges from the germline sequence, so it may reflect a read error. The chain combines TRBV5-5 with TRBJ2-5; D perhaps matches TRBD1 (5 bases). CDR3 length equals 15 residues. From germline, CDR1 is SGHKS and CDR2 YYEKEE (reference sequence). The CDR3 sequence: CACSFGHMNQETQYF. The CDR3 DNA is TGTGCCTGCAGCTTTGGACACATGAACCAAGAGACACAGTACTTC.

As regards this clonotype: Compared with germline, one end of the junction differs, possibly owing to a read error. The rearrangement joins TRBV6-1 to TRBJ2-7; D gene unclear. The V gene's germline CDR1 is MNHNS and CDR2 SASEGT. The CDR3 extends over 15 amino acids. The CDR3, as DNA: TGTGTCAGCAGTGACCCAGGTGGTAGCTCGTACGAGCAGTACTTC. It yields the protein CVSSDPGGSSYEQYF.

With respect to this clonotype: Germline and junction disagree at one end, which may indicate a read error. The V call is TRBV28, the J call TRBJ2-3; D might be TRBD1 (5 bases). CDR1 and CDR2 (germline): MDHEN, SYDVKM. The CDR3 covers 13 residues. Here the CDR3 DNA reads TGTGCCAGCAGTCTTCAGGGTCCATATACACAGTATTTT. Translating it yields CASSLQGPYTQYF.

With respect to this clonotype: An end of the junction differs from the germline gene, which may be a read error. The chain couples TRBV5-1 to TRBJ2-1; D gene unclear. This CDR3 region has 16 residues. The germline V gene has CDR1 SGHRS and CDR2 YFSETQ. CDR3: CASSLGSGSSYNEHFF. In DNA form, the CDR3 reads TGCGCCAGCAGCTTGGGTAGTGGGTCGTCCTACAATGAGCATTTCTTC.

The gene calls are TRBV29-1 and TRBJ1-2; 10 bases are shared with TRBD1. Germline trimming cut 7 bases from V and 6 bases from J; bases unmatched to any gene: 8. The CDR3 has 13 amino acids. CDR1 and CDR2 (germline): SQVTM, ANQGSEA. The CDR3 reads CSDATGGRHGYTF. CDR3 nucleotide sequence: TGCAGCGACGCGACAGGGGGCAGGCATGGCTACACCTTC.

Details on this clonotype: As the CDR3 is not closed by the conserved phenylalanine or tryptophan, this likely results from a read error. No DNA is shown, since the ends of the CDR3 on it are uncertain; the CDR3 is the one TCRdb lists. The rearrangement joins TRBV6-5 to TRBJ2-1; TRBD2, the table's D call, lacks a check against the DNA. Germline CDR1 reads MNHEY; CDR2 reads SVGAGI. The CDR3 is 14 residues long, counting both termini. The CDR3 sequence: CASSLTRIYNEQIL.

The chain links TRBV28 to TRBJ2-2, with 9 nucleotides matching TRBD2. Germline V CDR1 and CDR2: MDHEN, SYDVKM. The trim removed 6 bases at V and 6 bases at J, leaving 11 bases unmatched. This CDR3 region has 16 residues. CDR3 DNA sequence: TGTGCCAGCAGCTGGTCGCGACTAGCGGTATCCGGGGAGCTGTTTTTT. Translated: CASSWSRLAVSGELFF.

This chain joins TRBV6-6 and TRBJ2-3; the D gene is possibly TRBD2 (5 bases). The CDR3 extends over 15 amino acids. Germline loops: CDR1 MNHNY, CDR2 SVGAGI (reference sequence). V lost 6 bases and J lost 4, with 17 bases in between. For the CDR3, the DNA is TGTGCCAGCAGCTACGGCGGGCGTCGCCCAGATACGCAGTATTTT. It codes for CASSYGGRRPDTQYF.

The sample holds many counts of this clonotype. The chain joins TRBV28 to TRBJ1-2, with TRBD1 as a possible D gene (5 bases). The CDR3 loop spans 13 amino acids. Germline V gene lookup returns CDR1 MDHEN and CDR2 SYDVKM. V was shortened by 5 bases and J by 2 bases, with 9 bases between the two germline ends. CDR3 amino acids: CASSGGSNYGYTF. CDR3 sequence (DNA): TGTGCCAGCAGTGGGGGTTCGAACTATGGCTACACCTTC.

The chain is built from TRBV27 and TRBJ2-2; the D is unclear. Germline V lookup: CDR1 MNHEY, CDR2 SMNVEV (reference sequence). The CDR3 runs to 14 residues. V was cut by 2 bases and J by 0 bases, with 4 bases left in between. CDR3 in amino acids: CASSLQPNTGELFF. DNA of the CDR3: TGTGCCAGCAGTTTACAACCGAACACCGGGGAGCTGTTTTTT.

This clonotype appeared many times. The V call is TRBV5-6, the J call TRBJ1-2, with TRBD1 as a possible D gene (6 bases). The CDR3 loop spans 16 amino acids. The V gene's germline CDR1 is SGHDT and CDR2 YYEEEE. Trimming left V 0 bases short and J 2 bases short, with 14 bases between. The CDR3 spells CASSLDADRLNYGYTF. The CDR3 DNA sequence: TGTGCCAGCAGCTTGGATGCGGACAGACTAAACTATGGCTACACCTTC.

This clonotype was seen only a few times. Germline and junction disagree at one end, which may indicate a read error. V is TRBV5-1 and J is TRBJ1-1; weak D call: TRBD1 (6 bases). From germline, CDR1 is SGHRS and CDR2 YFSETQ. The CDR3 runs to 15 residues. CDR3 in amino acids: CASSLDGGRNTEASF. In DNA, the CDR3 is TGCGCCAGCAGCTTGGATGGGGGCCGGAACACTGAAGCTTCCTTT.

This clonotype was picked up a small number of times. Since the CDR3 does not end with the conserved phenylalanine or tryptophan, this likely comes from a read error. J is TRBJ1-5 and V is TRBV14; a possible D gene is TRBD1 (6 bases). This CDR3 is 16 amino acids long. Trimming cost V 1 base and J 0 bases, with 10 bases left between them. CDR1 and CDR2 (germline): SGHDN, FVKESK. The CDR3 region has the DNA TGTGCCAGCAGCCAAGTCAAGGGGGTTAGCAATCAGCCCCAGCATTCT. Its translation: CASSQVKGVSNQPQHS.

This clonotype was seen at least ten times. The chain couples TRBV6-5 to TRBJ1-2, with 8 positions matching TRBD1. The junction had 8 bases not matched to a gene; V was cut back by 6 bases and J by 8 bases. CDR1 MNHEY and CDR2 SVGAGI come from the germline V gene. This CDR3 contains 13 residues. The CDR3 DNA reads TGTGCCAGCAGCCAAGGACAGGGTCTGGGCTACACCTTC. Residues: CASSQGQGLGYTF.

In this sample, this clonotype turned up many times. This sequence joins TRBV30 and TRBJ1-1; 7 bases align to TRBD1. The CDR3 has 14 amino acids. Germline-derived CDR1 and CDR2 are GTSNPN and SVGIG (reference sequence). The J segment lost 5 bases and the V segment lost 4 bases, leaving 10 bases of the junction unmatched. CDR3: CAWMQGGSGTEAFF. For the CDR3, the DNA is TGTGCCTGGATGCAGGGGGGATCGGGGACTGAAGCTTTCTTT.

Note on this clonotype: Being one base from a much bigger clone, this may be a read error. No conserved phenylalanine or tryptophan ends this CDR3, so it is likely a read error. The rearrangement joins TRBV5-1 to TRBJ1-6; weak D call: TRBD1 (6 bases). V gave up 1 base and J gave up 9 bases, with 14 bases separating them. CDR3 size: 15 residues. Germline V gives CDR1 SGHRS, CDR2 YFSETQ. CDR3 in DNA: TGCGCCAGCAGCTTGAAAGAGGGGACATCTTCACCCCTCCACATT. It specifies CASSLKEGTSSPLHI.

Points on this clonotype: Given the absence of the conserved phenylalanine or tryptophan at the CDR3 end, a read error is likely. The J gene is TRBJ2-5, the V gene TRBV29-1; D ambiguous. Trimming left V 7 bases short and J 3 bases short, with 9 bases between. Germline V gives CDR1 SQVTM, CDR2 ANQGSEA. CDR3 length equals 11 residues. In DNA form, the CDR3 reads TGCAGCGCACGCAGTAAAGAGACCCAGTACCTC. Encoded protein: CSARSKETQYL.